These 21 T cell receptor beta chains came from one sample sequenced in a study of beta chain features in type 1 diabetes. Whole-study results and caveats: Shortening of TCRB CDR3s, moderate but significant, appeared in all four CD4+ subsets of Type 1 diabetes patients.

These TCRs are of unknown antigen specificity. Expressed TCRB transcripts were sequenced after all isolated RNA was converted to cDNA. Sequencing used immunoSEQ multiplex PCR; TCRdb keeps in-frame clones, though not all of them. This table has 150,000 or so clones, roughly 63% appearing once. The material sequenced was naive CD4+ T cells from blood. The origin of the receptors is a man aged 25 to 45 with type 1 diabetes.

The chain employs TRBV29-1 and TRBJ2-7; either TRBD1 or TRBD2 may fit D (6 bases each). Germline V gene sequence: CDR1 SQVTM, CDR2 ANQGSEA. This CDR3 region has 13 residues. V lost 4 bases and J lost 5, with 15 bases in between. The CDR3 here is CSVGTGRRHEQYF. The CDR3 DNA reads TGCAGCGTTGGTACAGGGAGGCGCCACGAGCAGTACTTC.

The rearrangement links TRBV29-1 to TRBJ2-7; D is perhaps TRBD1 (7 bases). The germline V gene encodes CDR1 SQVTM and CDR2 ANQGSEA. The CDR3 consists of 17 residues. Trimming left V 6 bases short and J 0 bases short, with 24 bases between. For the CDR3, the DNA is TGCAGCGTCAGTGTCCTTTTCAGGGGGGTCAGCTCCTACGAGCAGTACTTC. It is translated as CSVSVLFRGVSSYEQYF.

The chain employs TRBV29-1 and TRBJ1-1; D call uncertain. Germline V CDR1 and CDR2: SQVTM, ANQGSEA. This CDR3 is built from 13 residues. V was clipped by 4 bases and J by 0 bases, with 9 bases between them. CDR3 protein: CSVGVSMNTEAFF. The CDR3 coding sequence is TGCAGCGTTGGAGTCAGCATGAACACTGAAGCTTTCTTT.

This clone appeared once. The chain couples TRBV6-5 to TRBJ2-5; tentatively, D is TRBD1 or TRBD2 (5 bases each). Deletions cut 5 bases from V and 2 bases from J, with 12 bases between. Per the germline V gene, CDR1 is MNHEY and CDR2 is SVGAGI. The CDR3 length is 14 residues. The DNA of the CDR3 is TGTGCCAGCAGTATTGGGACGTCTCAAGAGACCCAGTACTTC. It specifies CASSIGTSQETQYF.

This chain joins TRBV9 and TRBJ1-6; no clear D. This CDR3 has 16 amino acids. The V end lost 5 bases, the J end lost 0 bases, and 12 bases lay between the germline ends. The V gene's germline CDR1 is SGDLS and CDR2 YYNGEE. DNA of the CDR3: TGTGCCAGCAGTGGAGGCGGCGACTCCTATAATTCACCCCTCCACTTT. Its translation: CASSGGGDSYNSPLHF.

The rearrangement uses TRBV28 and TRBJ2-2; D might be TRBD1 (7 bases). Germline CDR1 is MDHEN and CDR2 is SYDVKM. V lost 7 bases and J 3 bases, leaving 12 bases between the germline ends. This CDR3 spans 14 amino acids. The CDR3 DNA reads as TGTGCCAGCACAGGGGGGACCGACACCGGGGAGCTGTTTTTT. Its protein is CASTGGTDTGELFF.

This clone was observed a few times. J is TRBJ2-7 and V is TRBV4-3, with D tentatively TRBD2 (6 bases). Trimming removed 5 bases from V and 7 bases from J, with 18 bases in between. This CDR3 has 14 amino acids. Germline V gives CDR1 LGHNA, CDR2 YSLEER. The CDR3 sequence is CASSTLRGGPEQYF. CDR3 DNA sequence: TGCGCCAGCAGCACTCTACGGGGAGGACCAGAGCAGTACTTC.

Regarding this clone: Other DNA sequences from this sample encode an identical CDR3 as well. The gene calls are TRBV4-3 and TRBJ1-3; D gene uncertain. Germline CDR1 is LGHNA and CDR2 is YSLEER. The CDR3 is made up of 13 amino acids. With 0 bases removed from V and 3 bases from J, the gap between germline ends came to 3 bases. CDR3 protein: CASSQESGNTIYF. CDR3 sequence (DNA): TGCGCCAGCAGCCAAGAAAGTGGAAACACCATATATTTT.

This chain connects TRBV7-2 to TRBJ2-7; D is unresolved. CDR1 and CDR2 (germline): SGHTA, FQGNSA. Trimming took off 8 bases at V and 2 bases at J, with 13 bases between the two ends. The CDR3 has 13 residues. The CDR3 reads CASGGPFPYEQYF. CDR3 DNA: TGTGCCAGCGGTGGGCCCTTCCCCTACGAGCAGTACTTC.

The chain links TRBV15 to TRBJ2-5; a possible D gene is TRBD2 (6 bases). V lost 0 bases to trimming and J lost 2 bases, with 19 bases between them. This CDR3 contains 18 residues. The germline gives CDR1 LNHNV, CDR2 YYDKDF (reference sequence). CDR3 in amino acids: CATSRDPGQGGWQETQYF. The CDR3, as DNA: TGTGCCACCAGCAGAGATCCAGGGCAGGGAGGATGGCAAGAGACCCAGTACTTC.

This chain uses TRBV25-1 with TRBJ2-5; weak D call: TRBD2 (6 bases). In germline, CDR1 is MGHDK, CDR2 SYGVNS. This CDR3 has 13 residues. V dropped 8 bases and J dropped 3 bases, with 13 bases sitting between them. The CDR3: CASRLSGEETQYF. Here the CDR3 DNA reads TGTGCCAGCCGTCTTTCGGGGGAAGAGACCCAGTACTTC.

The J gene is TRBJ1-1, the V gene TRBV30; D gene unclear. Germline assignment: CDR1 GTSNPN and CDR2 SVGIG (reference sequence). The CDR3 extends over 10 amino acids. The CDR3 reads CTLVSTEAFF. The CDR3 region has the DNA TGTACTCTCGTCAGCACTGAAGCTTTCTTT.

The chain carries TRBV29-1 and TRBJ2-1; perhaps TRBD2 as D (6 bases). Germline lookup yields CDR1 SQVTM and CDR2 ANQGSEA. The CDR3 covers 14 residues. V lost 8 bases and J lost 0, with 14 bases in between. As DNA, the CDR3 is TGCAGCCTTGGGGGGACCAACTCCTACAATGAGCAGTTCTTC. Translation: CSLGGTNSYNEQFF.

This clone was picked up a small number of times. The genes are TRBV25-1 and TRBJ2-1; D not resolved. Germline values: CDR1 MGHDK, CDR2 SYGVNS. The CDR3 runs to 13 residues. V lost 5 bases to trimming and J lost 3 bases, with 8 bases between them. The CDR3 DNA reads TGTGCCAGCAGTCGCGTGGACTACAATGAGCAGTTCTTC. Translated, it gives CASSRVDYNEQFF. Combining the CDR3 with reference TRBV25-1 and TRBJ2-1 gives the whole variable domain EADIYQTPRYLVIGTGKKITLECSQTMGHDKMYWYQQDPGMELHLIHYSYGVNSTEKGDLSSESTVSRIRTEHFPLTLESARPSHTSQYLCASSRVDYNEQFFGPGTRLTVL.

This chain's CDR3 is CASSLAMDPYEQYF. Here the CDR3 DNA reads TGTGCCAGCAGTTTGGCAATGGATCCCTACGAGCAGTACTTC. The chain combines TRBV25-1 with TRBJ2-7; D not resolved. The CDR3 spans 14 residues. Per germline, CDR1 MGHDK and CDR2 SYGVNS. V was pared by 5 bases and J by 2 bases, with 13 bases between.

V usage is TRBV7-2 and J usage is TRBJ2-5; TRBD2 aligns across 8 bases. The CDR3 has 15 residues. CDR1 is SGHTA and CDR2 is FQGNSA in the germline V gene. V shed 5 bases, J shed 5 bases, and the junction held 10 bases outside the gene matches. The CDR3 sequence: CASSPLTGGAETQYF. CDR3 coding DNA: TGTGCCAGCAGCCCGTTAACCGGGGGGGCGGAGACCCAGTACTTC.

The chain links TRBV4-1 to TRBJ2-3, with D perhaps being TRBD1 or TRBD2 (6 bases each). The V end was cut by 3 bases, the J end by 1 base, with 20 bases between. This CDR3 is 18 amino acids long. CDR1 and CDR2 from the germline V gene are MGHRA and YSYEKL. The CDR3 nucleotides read TGCGCCAGCAGCCAGAAGGGTCCCAGGGGAGGAGGCACAGATACGCAGTATTTT. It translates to CASSQKGPRGGGTDTQYF.

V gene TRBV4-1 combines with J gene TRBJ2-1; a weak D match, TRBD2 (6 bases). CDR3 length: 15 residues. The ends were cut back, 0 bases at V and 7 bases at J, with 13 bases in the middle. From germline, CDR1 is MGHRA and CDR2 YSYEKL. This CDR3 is CASSQEERGRNEQFF. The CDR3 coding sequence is TGCGCCAGCAGCCAAGAGGAGAGAGGGAGGAATGAGCAGTTCTTC.

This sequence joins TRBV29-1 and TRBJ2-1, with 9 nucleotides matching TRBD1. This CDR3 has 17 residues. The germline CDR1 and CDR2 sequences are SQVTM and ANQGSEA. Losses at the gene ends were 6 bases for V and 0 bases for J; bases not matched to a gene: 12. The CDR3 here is CSVGWDRDPSSYNEQFF. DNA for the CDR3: TGCAGCGTGGGGTGGGACAGGGATCCAAGCTCCTACAATGAGCAGTTCTTC.

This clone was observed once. The CDR3 sequence: CASSPTSPGKTQYF. CDR3 bases: TGTGCCAGCAGCCCTACCTCCCCCGGGAAGACCCAGTACTTC. The rearrangement links TRBV7-9 to TRBJ2-5, with D perhaps matching TRBD2 (5 bases). The V gene lost 5 bases and the J gene lost 6 bases, with 16 bases spanning the gap. The CDR3 totals 14 residues. Germline loops: CDR1 SEHNR, CDR2 FQNEAQ (reference sequence).

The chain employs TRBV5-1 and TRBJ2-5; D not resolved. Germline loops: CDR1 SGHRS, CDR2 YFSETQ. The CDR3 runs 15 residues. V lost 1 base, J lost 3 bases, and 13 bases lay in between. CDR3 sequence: CASSLWNRREETQYF. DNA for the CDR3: TGCGCCAGCAGCTTGTGGAACAGAAGGGAAGAGACCCAGTACTTC.